This TCR beta chain came from a study of cytomegalovirus exposure and HLA in healthy donors. Primers for the PCR totalled 60 Vbeta and 13 Jbeta. TCRdb keeps only in-frame clones here, not all; method: immunoSEQ multiplex PCR. This table holds roughly 99,000 clones, roughly 80% found once. This clone was recorded once. Sequencing was done on a sample of PBMCs. The receptor was isolated from a man younger than 40 in good health and CMV-seropositive.

The CDR3 spells CASSQVGQQFQETQYF. The DNA of the CDR3 is TGCGCCAGCAGCCAAGTGGGGCAGCAATTCCAAGAGACCCAGTACTTC. V and J are TRBV4-1 and TRBJ2-5; D may be TRBD1 (5 bases). The CDR3 runs to 16 residues. Germline values: CDR1 MGHRA, CDR2 YSYEKL. Trimming left V 1 base short and J 1 base short, with 13 bases between.